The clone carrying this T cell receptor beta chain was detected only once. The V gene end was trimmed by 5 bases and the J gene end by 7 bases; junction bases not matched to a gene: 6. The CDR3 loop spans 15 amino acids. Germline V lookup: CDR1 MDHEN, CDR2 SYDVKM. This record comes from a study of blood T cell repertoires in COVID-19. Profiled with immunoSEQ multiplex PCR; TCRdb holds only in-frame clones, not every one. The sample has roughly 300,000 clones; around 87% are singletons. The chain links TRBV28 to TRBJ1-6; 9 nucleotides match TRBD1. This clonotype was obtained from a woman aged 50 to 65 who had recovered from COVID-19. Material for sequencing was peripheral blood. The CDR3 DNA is TGTGCCAGCAGTCCGGGGGACAGGGCGAATTCACCCCTCCACTTT. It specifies CASSPGDRANSPLHF.